The 18 T cell receptor beta chains listed next were all sequenced from one sample in a study of cytomegalovirus exposure and HLA in healthy donors. The PCR ran on 60 Vbeta and 13 Jbeta primers. Assay used: immunoSEQ multiplex PCR; TCRdb lists only in-frame clones, some missing. The sample has fewer than 130,000 clones; 74% are singletons. Material: PBMCs. Receptors were obtained from a man aged 50 to 59 in good health and CMV-seropositive.

The chain is built from TRBV9 and TRBJ2-3; 12 nucleotides align to TRBD2. With 0 bases clipped from V and 7 bases from J, the junction kept 3 bases outside the gene matches. Per the germline V gene, CDR1 is SGDLS and CDR2 is YYNGEE. The CDR3 loop spans 15 amino acids. The CDR3 is CASSVEGLAGYTQYF. CDR3 DNA: TGTGCCAGCAGCGTAGAGGGACTAGCGGGCTATACGCAGTATTTT.

The J gene is TRBJ1-5, the V gene TRBV2; 9 nucleotides agree with TRBD1. With V trimmed by 5 bases and J by 7 bases, 6 bases remained unmatched. Germline lookup yields CDR1 SNHLY and CDR2 FYNNEI. The CDR3 covers 14 residues. Here the CDR3 DNA reads TGTGCCAGCAGTCGGGACAGGGCTAACCAGCCCCAGCATTTT. This codes for CASSRDRANQPQHF.

The sample holds a few counts of this clone. V and J are TRBV18 and TRBJ1-3; no clear D. Trimming took off 3 bases at V and 0 bases at J, with 12 bases between the two ends. The germline V gene has CDR1 KGHSH and CDR2 LQKENI. This CDR3 comprises 16 residues. CDR3 sequence: CASSPFEGASGNTIYF. The CDR3 DNA is TGTGCCAGCTCACCTTTCGAGGGTGCCTCTGGAAACACCATATATTTT.

The CDR3: CASRVSGRALYNEQFF. DNA for the CDR3: TGTGCCAGCAGGGTAAGCGGGAGGGCTCTCTACAATGAGCAGTTCTTC. J is TRBJ2-1 and V is TRBV2, with 10 nucleotides matching TRBD2. The CDR3 spans 16 residues. Germline V gives CDR1 SNHLY, CDR2 FYNNEI. V gave up 6 bases and J gave up 3 bases; unmatched junction bases: 8.

The rearrangement uses TRBV11-3 and TRBJ2-5; 7 nucleotides match TRBD2. Losses at the gene ends were 1 base for V and 1 base for J; bases not matched to a gene: 3. The CDR3 consists of 15 residues. Germline CDR1 and CDR2: SGHNT and YENEEA. As DNA, the CDR3 is TGTGCCAGCAGCTTAGGGGGGGGGATCCAAGAGACCCAGTACTTC. The encoded protein is CASSLGGGIQETQYF.

This chain uses TRBV6-1 with TRBJ1-5; 9 bases align to TRBD1. J gave up 7 bases and V 4 bases, and 8 bases lay outside the gene matches. CDR1 and CDR2 from the germline V gene are MNHNS and SASEGT. The CDR3 spans 15 residues. The CDR3 loop is CASSVNTGGSQPQHF. Written as DNA, the CDR3 is TGTGCCAGCAGTGTCAACACAGGGGGCAGCCAGCCCCAGCATTTT.

The genes are TRBV5-1 and TRBJ1-2; D ambiguous. The CDR3 has 15 residues. Germline CDR1 and CDR2: SGHRS and YFSETQ. V lost 4 bases, J lost 4 bases, and 17 bases lay in between. CDR3 DNA sequence: TGCGCCAGCAGCCCAAGCGGGTCTACGGGCTATGGCTACACCTTC. It encodes CASSPSGSTGYGYTF.

The V call is TRBV14, the J call TRBJ2-7, with a weak D call TRBD1 (6 bases). The CDR3 extends over 15 amino acids. Germline lookup yields CDR1 SGHDN and CDR2 FVKESK. Trimming removed 1 base from V and 6 bases from J, with 16 bases in between. Written as DNA, the CDR3 is TGTGCCAGCAGCCAAGTACGGACAGCTCTTGCCGAGCAGTACTTC. Protein product: CASSQVRTALAEQYF.

The chain carries TRBV5-4 and TRBJ1-6; perhaps TRBD1 as D (6 bases). Germline values: CDR1 SGHNT, CDR2 YYREEE (reference sequence). This CDR3 is 17 amino acids long. V lost 3 bases and J 10 bases, leaving 23 bases between the germline ends. This chain's CDR3 is CASSSGGLQGAGSPLHF. CDR3 DNA sequence: TGTGCCAGCAGCTCGGGAGGTCTACAGGGTGCGGGCTCACCCCTCCACTTT.

In DNA, the CDR3 is TGCGCCAGCAGCTGGGACAGGGTCCGGAACACTGAAGCTTTCTTT. Translation: CASSWDRVRNTEAFF. The V and J genes are TRBV5-1 and TRBJ1-1; TRBD1 aligns across 9 bases. J was trimmed by 1 base and V by 3 bases; bases with no gene match: 4. Germline V gives CDR1 SGHRS, CDR2 YFSETQ. The CDR3 is made up of 15 amino acids. Together with reference TRBV5-1 and TRBJ1-1, the CDR3 gives the full variable domain: KAGVTQTPRYLIKTRGQQVTLSCSPISGHRSVSWYQQTPGQGLQFLFEYFSETQRNKGNFPGRFSGRQFSNSRSEMNVSTLELGDSALYLCASSWDRVRNTEAFFGQGTRLTVV.

With respect to this clone: A junction boundary mismatches the germline segment, possibly from a read error. V usage is TRBV7-9 and J usage is TRBJ2-7, with D maybe TRBD2 (6 bases). Germline V gene sequence: CDR1 SEHNR, CDR2 FQNEAQ (reference sequence). This CDR3 is built from 14 residues. The CDR3 spells CSSSVAGGKGEQYF. CDR3 DNA: TGTTCCAGCTCGGTAGCCGGAGGGAAAGGCGAGCAGTACTTC. Full variable domain (rest looked up from reference TRBV7-9 and TRBJ2-7): DTGVSQNPRHKITKRGQNVTFRCDPISEHNRLYWYRQTLGQGPEFLTYFQNEAQLEKSRLLSDRFSAERPKGSFSTLEIQRTEQGDSAMYLCSSSVAGGKGEQYFGPGTRLTVT.

This clone appeared once. The genes are TRBV5-1 and TRBJ1-1; 11 bases align to TRBD1. CDR1 is SGHRS, CDR2 YFSETQ, per germline. Losses at the gene ends were 4 bases for V and 2 bases for J; bases not matched to a gene: 7. The CDR3 is made up of 16 amino acids. The chain's CDR3 is CASSPQGTGGNTEAFF. CDR3 bases: TGCGCCAGCAGCCCACAAGGGACAGGGGGAAACACTGAAGCTTTCTTT. The full variable domain, completed using reference TRBV5-1 and TRBJ1-1, is KAGVTQTPRYLIKTRGQQVTLSCSPISGHRSVSWYQQTPGQGLQFLFEYFSETQRNKGNFPGRFSGRQFSNSRSEMNVSTLELGDSALYLCASSPQGTGGNTEAFFGQGTRLTVV.

This clone was detected once. The V and J genes are TRBV5-8 and TRBJ2-2, with a tentative D call TRBD2 (5 bases). CDR3 length: 13 amino acids. The V and J ends lost 7 bases and 8 bases respectively, with 15 bases between them. Germline CDR1 and CDR2: SGHTS and YDEGEE. This CDR3 reads CASLRKERGELFF. CDR3 sequence (DNA): TGTGCCAGCCTTAGAAAGGAGCGGGGGGAGCTGTTTTTT. The full variable domain, rest sourced from reference TRBV5-8 and TRBJ2-2, is EAGVTQSPTHLIKTRGQQATLRCSPISGHTSVYWYQQALGLGLQFLLWYDEGEERNRGNFPPRFSGRQFPNYSSELNVNALELEDSALYLCASLRKERGELFFGEGSRLTVL.

This clone was found a few times. Distinct nucleotide sequences in the sample also encode this CDR3. The chain links TRBV7-9 to TRBJ2-3; 7 bases agree with TRBD1. With 6 bases clipped from V and 0 bases from J, the junction kept 3 bases outside the gene matches. The CDR3 is 14 residues long. The germline V gene has CDR1 SEHNR and CDR2 FQNEAQ (reference sequence). The CDR3 region is CASSWGQSTDTQYF. Here the CDR3 DNA reads TGTGCCAGCAGTTGGGGACAGAGCACAGATACGCAGTATTTT.

The chain links TRBV12-5 to TRBJ2-5; tentatively, D is TRBD2 (5 bases). With the DNA end fitting TRBJ2-7 better, the J assignment may be wrong. Per germline, CDR1 LGHNT and CDR2 FRNRAP. The CDR3 runs 12 residues. CDR3 in DNA: TGTGCTAGTGGTTTGGCGGGATCCGAGCAGTACTTC. This codes for CASGLAGSEQYF.

The V and J genes are TRBV6-1 and TRBJ2-1; possibly TRBD1 for D (6 bases). The CDR3 is 13 residues long. V lost 9 bases, J lost 0 bases, and 9 bases lay in between. Germline CDR1 and CDR2: MNHNS and SASEGT. The CDR3 here is CASPGDSYNEQFF. The CDR3 DNA sequence: TGTGCCAGTCCAGGGGACTCCTACAATGAGCAGTTCTTC.

The V and J genes are TRBV5-1 and TRBJ2-6; TRBD2 matches at 16 bases. Germline V gene lookup returns CDR1 SGHRS and CDR2 YFSETQ. CDR3 size: 19 residues. Trimming took 6 bases from V and 3 from J; bases not matched to a gene: 9. CDR3 DNA sequence: TGCGCCAGCAACAAGGGGACTAGCGGGGGGGCCGGTGGGGCCAACGTCCTGACTTTC. Its translation: CASNKGTSGGAGGANVLTF.

This chain connects TRBV6-1 to TRBJ1-1; D is possibly TRBD1 (5 bases). CDR3 length: 15 residues. The germline CDR1 and CDR2 sequences are MNHNS and SASEGT. Trimming pared 4 bases from V and 4 bases from J, leaving 16 bases between. The CDR3 reads CASSVGGWGFTEAFF. DNA for the CDR3: TGTGCCAGCAGTGTGGGGGGATGGGGATTCACTGAAGCTTTCTTT.